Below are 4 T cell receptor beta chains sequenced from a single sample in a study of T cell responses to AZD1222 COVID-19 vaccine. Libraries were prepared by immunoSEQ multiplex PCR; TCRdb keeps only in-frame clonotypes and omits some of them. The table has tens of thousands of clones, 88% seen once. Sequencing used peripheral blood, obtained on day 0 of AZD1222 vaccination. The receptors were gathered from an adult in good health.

CDR3 amino acids: CASSSRDRGQPQHF. CDR3 nucleotides: TGTGCCAGCAGCTCCCGGGACAGGGGTCAGCCCCAGCATTTT. This chain joins TRBV11-2 and TRBJ1-5; 10 positions match TRBD1. This CDR3 contains 14 residues. V gave up 4 bases and J gave up 6 bases; unmatched junction bases: 3. Germline loops: CDR1 SGHAT, CDR2 FQNNGV. The whole variable domain, remainder taken from reference TRBV11-2 and TRBJ1-5, is EAGVAQSPRYKIIEKRQSVAFWCNPISGHATLYWYQQILGQGPKLLIQFQNNGVVDDSQLPKDRFSAERLKGVDSTLKIQPAKLEDSAVYLCASSSRDRGQPQHFGDGTRLSIL.

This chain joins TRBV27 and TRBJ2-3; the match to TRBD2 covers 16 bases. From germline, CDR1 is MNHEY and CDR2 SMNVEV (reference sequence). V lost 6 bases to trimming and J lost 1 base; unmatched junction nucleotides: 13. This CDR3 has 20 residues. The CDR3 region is CASRDPGLAGGKQGTDTQYF. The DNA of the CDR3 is TGTGCCAGCAGAGATCCGGGACTAGCGGGAGGGAAGCAAGGCACAGATACGCAGTATTTT.

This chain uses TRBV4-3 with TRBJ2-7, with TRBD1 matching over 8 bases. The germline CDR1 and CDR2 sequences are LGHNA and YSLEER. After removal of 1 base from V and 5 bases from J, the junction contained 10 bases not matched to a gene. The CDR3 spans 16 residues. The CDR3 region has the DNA TGCGCCAGCAGCCAAGCCCCGAGGACAGGGTTCAACGAGCAGTACTTC. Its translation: CASSQAPRTGFNEQYF.

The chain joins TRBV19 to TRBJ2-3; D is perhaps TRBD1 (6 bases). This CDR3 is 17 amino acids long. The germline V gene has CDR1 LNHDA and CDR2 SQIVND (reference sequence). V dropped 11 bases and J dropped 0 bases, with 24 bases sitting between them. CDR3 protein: CAAQGGSGAPSTDTQYF. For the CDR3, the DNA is TGTGCCGCGCAGGGCGGATCAGGGGCGCCTAGCACAGATACGCAGTATTTT. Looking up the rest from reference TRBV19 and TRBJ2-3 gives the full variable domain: DGGITQSPKYLFRKEGQNVTLSCEQNLNHDAMYWYRQDPGQGLRLIYYSQIVNDFQKGDIAEGYSVSREKKESFPLTVTSAQKNPTAFYLCAAQGGSGAPSTDTQYFGPGTRLTVL.